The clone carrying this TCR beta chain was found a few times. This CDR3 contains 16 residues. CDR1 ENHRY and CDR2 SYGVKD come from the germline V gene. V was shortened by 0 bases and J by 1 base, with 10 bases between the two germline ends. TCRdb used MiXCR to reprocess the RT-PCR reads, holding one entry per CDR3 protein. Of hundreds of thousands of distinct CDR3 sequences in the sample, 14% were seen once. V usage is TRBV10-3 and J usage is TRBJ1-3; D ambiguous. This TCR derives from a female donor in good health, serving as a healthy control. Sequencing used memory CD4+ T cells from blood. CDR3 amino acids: CAISESPLSSGNTIYF. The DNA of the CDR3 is TGTGCCATCAGTGAGTCTCCCCTTTCGTCTGGAAACACCATATATTTT.